These 27 T cell receptor beta chains were sequenced from one sample in a study of tumor-infiltrating lymphocytes in primary liver carcinoma. A primer in the constant region served to generate TCR beta cDNA from 500 ng of total RNA. A slightly modified ARM-PCR protocol with three nested multiplex PCR rounds produced these TCR beta libraries. TRBV1-TRBV30 forward primers paired with a C-beta reverse primer were used in the first two PCR rounds, which ran approximately 10 cycles each. TCRdb re-called the multiplex PCR reads through MiXCR, storing one row per CDR3 protein. This sample has hundreds of thousands of distinct CDR3 sequences; approximately 54% occur once, and the top ten carry about a sixth. Germline DNA was also extracted, and blood RNA was taken from unsorted whole blood. The sequencing sample was made of peripheral blood. These receptors were obtained from a woman in her twenties or thirties with primary liver carcinoma and hepatitis B virus infection.

With respect to this clonotype: One end of the junction fails to match germline, which may point to a read error. This chain joins TRBV11-2 and TRBJ2-4; 8 nucleotides align to TRBD2. The CDR3 runs 17 residues. Germline V CDR1 and CDR2: SGHAT, FQNNGV. The CDR3 coding sequence is TGTGCCAGTGGCTCGGGGGGGGTAGGAAGAGCCGAAAACATTCAGTACTTC. This encodes CASGSGGVGRAENIQYF.

The V and J genes are TRBV28 and TRBJ1-2; D is perhaps TRBD1 (6 bases). Between the trimmed V and J ends, which lost 6 bases and 6 bases, there was a span of 20 bases. This CDR3 contains 15 residues. Germline V gene sequence: CDR1 MDHEN, CDR2 SYDVKM. The CDR3: CASRVIGGLSNGYTF. The CDR3 DNA reads as TGTGCCAGCAGGGTTATAGGGGGGTTGTCGAATGGCTACACCTTC.

On this clonotype itself: Possible read error: a much larger clone is one base away. This rearrangement joins TRBV4-1 to TRBJ2-1; 11 bases match TRBD2. The CDR3 is 17 residues long. Germline CDR1 and CDR2: MGHRA and YSYEKL. The CDR3 reads CVSSQDRVSGRAREQFF. As DNA, the CDR3 is TGCGTCAGCAGCCAAGATCGGGTTAGCGGGAGGGCCCGCGAGCAGTTCTTC.

This clonotype was picked up a small number of times. V gene TRBV12-3 or TRBV12-4 combines with J gene TRBJ1-2; D might be TRBD1 (6 bases). This CDR3 contains 12 residues. V was shortened by 6 bases and J by 4 bases, with 9 bases between the two germline ends. The CDR3 region has the DNA TGTGCCAGCAGCATAGGGGGCTATGGCTACACCTTC. This encodes CASSIGGYGYTF.

About this clonotype: The junction and the germline gene differ at one end; a read error may be behind it. This sequence joins TRBV11-2 and TRBJ2-2; a possible D gene is TRBD2 (5 bases). The germline gives CDR1 SGHAT, CDR2 FQNNGV. The CDR3 is made up of 13 amino acids. CDR3 DNA: TGTGCCAGCAGCTTTACTAACGCCGGGGAGTTGTTTTTT. Its translation: CASSFTNAGELFF. Full variable domain (rest looked up from reference TRBV11-2 and TRBJ2-2): EAGVAQSPRYKIIEKRQSVAFWCNPISGHATLYWYQQILGQGPKLLIQFQNNGVVDDSQLPKDRFSAERLKGVDSTLKIQPAKLEDSAVYLCASSFTNAGELFFGEGSRLTVL.

The V gene is TRBV12-3 or TRBV12-4, the J gene TRBJ2-7, with D perhaps TRBD2 (6 bases). The CDR3 extends over 14 amino acids. Deletions cut 5 bases from V and 7 bases from J, with 18 bases between. CDR3 in amino acids: CASSRTGRGGEQYF. CDR3 DNA: TGTGCCAGCAGTCGAACGGGCCGCGGAGGGGAGCAGTACTTC.

In this sample, this clonotype turned up a few times. V gene TRBV6-6 combines with J gene TRBJ1-3; 7 positions match TRBD1. Trimming at V came to 6 bases and at J to 0 bases, leaving 5 bases not matched to a gene. This CDR3 has 15 amino acids. CDR1 and CDR2 (germline): MNHNY, SVGAGI (reference sequence). The CDR3 DNA sequence: TGTGCCAGCAGCTCGACAGGGCTCTCTGGAAACACCATATATTTT. Translating it yields CASSSTGLSGNTIYF.

The genes are TRBV12-3 or TRBV12-4 and TRBJ2-3; D is undetermined. V lost 5 bases and J 1 base, leaving 22 bases between the germline ends. The CDR3 consists of 18 residues. The CDR3 DNA is TGTGCCAGCAGTCAGCCCTCTAAAATTGACATGGGCACAGATACGCAGTATTTT. Amino acid sequence: CASSQPSKIDMGTDTQYF.

As to this clonotype: It may be a read error: a sequence one base away is much more abundant. The genes are TRBV28 and TRBJ2-1; the D is unclear. This CDR3 region has 13 residues. Germline loops: CDR1 MDHEN, CDR2 SYDVKM. The CDR3 DNA reads as TGTGCCAGCAGGGTTGGATCACCCAATGAGCAGTCCTTC. Encoded protein: CASRVGSPNEQSF.

Remarks on this clonotype: This may come from a read error, since a much larger clone is one base off. The gene calls are TRBV12-3 or TRBV12-4 and TRBJ2-1; 7 bases align to TRBD2. The CDR3 extends over 13 amino acids. As DNA, the CDR3 is TGTACCAGCACGGGACTAATGAGGAATGAGCAGTTCTTC. Amino acids: CTSTGLMRNEQFF.

In the case of this clonotype: Because the CDR3 is missing its conserved closing phenylalanine or tryptophan, this is likely a read error. The rearrangement links TRBV12-3 or TRBV12-4 to TRBJ1-1; D is possibly TRBD1 (5 bases). The CDR3 consists of 14 residues. The V gene lost 5 bases and the J gene lost 7 bases, with 17 bases spanning the gap. CDR3 protein: CASSRGLSRGEAFL. CDR3 DNA sequence: TGTGCCAGCAGTAGGGGCCTTAGCCGGGGTGAAGCTTTCCTT.

Turning to this clonotype: This clone may be a read error of a much larger clone one base away. The chain links TRBV6-5 to TRBJ1-4, with D tentatively TRBD1 (6 bases). The CDR3 is 15 residues long. Germline CDR1 is MNHEY and CDR2 is SVGAGI. V was shortened by 5 bases and J by 7 bases, with 17 bases between the two germline ends. The CDR3 DNA reads TGTGCCAGCAGTCGGAAACAGGGTGCGCGTGAAAAACTGTTTTTT. As protein: CASSRKQGAREKLFF.

The chain recombines TRBV28 with TRBJ2-6; 9 bases agree with TRBD1. Trimming cost V 10 bases and J 2 bases; bases outside gene matches: 9. CDR3 length equals 16 residues. Per germline, CDR1 MDHEN and CDR2 SYDVKM. CDR3 in amino acids: CATRDRELPGANVLTF. The DNA for the CDR3 is TGTGCCACCAGGGACAGGGAGTTGCCTGGGGCCAACGTCCTGACTTTC.

This clonotype was seen a few times. The rearrangement links TRBV28 to TRBJ2-7; unclear D gene. The CDR3 is made up of 12 amino acids. With 5 bases removed from V and 1 base from J, the gap between germline ends came to 6 bases. Germline lookup yields CDR1 MDHEN and CDR2 SYDVKM. The CDR3 nucleotides read TGTGCCAGCAGTCAGATGTCCTACGAGCAGTACTTC. This sequence encodes CASSQMSYEQYF. Combining the CDR3 with reference TRBV28 and TRBJ2-7 gives the whole variable domain DVKVTQSSRYLVKRTGEKVFLECVQDMDHENMFWYRQDPGLGLRLIYFSYDVKMKEKGDIPEGYSVSREKKERFSLILESASTNQTSMYLCASSQMSYEQYFGPGTRLTVT.

Notes on this clonotype: A read error may explain this, as a much larger clone is one base away. The V gene is TRBV6-5, the J gene TRBJ2-4; 9 nucleotides agree with TRBD1. CDR1 and CDR2 from the germline V gene are MNHEY and SVGAGI. The CDR3 extends over 16 amino acids. The J segment lost 4 bases and the V segment lost 2 bases, leaving 6 bases of the junction unmatched. CDR3 protein: CASSYGVGQGKNIQYF. CDR3 nucleotide sequence: TGTGCCAGCAGTTACGGGGTGGGACAGGGAAAAAACATTCAGTACTTC.

The chain recombines TRBV5-6 with TRBJ2-7; D may be TRBD1 or TRBD2 (6 bases each). Germline CDR1 is SGHDT and CDR2 is YYEEEE. V was cut by 4 bases and J by 1 base, with 15 bases left in between. CDR3 length equals 15 residues. The CDR3 loop reads CASSPLGGRSYEQYF. CDR3 nucleotides: TGTGCCAGCAGCCCGTTAGGGGGGCGATCCTACGAGCAGTACTTC.

About this clonotype: This may be a read error, as it is one base from a much larger clone. The chain uses TRBV4-3 and TRBJ2-7, with 7 bases aligning to TRBD2. This CDR3 is built from 17 residues. The V and J ends lost 0 bases and 3 bases, in that order; junction bases with no gene match: 11. Germline CDR1 is LGHNA and CDR2 is YSLEER. CDR3 region: CASSQDLRTSFYYEQYF. The CDR3 region has the DNA TGCGCCAGCAGCCAAGACCTCCGGACTAGTTTTTACTACGAGCAGTACTTC.

As to this clonotype: Compared with germline, one end of the junction differs, possibly owing to a read error. The rearrangement joins TRBV11-2 to TRBJ2-6; 7 bases agree with TRBD1. Germline values: CDR1 SGHAT, CDR2 FQNNGV. The CDR3 sequence is 16 residues long. The CDR3 sequence is CASSSTGRTGANVLIF. CDR3 nucleotide sequence: TGTGCCAGCAGCTCGACAGGGAGAACTGGGGCCAACGTCCTGATTTTC.

The table lists this clonotype with a count of one. J is TRBJ1-1 and V is TRBV13, with TRBD1 matching over 8 bases. This CDR3 comprises 15 residues. The germline V gene has CDR1 PRHDT and CDR2 FYEKMQ (reference sequence). J was trimmed by 2 bases and V by 5 bases; bases with no gene match: 7. The CDR3 region is CASSTPRGPNTEAFF. DNA of the CDR3: TGTGCCAGCAGCACCCCCAGGGGGCCCAACACTGAAGCTTTCTTT.

The gene calls are TRBV11-3 and TRBJ1-2, with D possibly matching TRBD1 (5 bases). Germline CDR1 SGHNT, CDR2 YENEEA. V lost 5 bases and J 11 bases, leaving 18 bases between the germline ends. The CDR3 spans 13 residues. CDR3 DNA: TGTGCCAGCAGCAAGGGGAGTAACTATAGATACACCTTC. This encodes CASSKGSNYRYTF.

This clonotype has ten or more counts. The V gene is TRBV5-4, the J gene TRBJ2-3, with 8 bases aligning to TRBD2. J was trimmed by 3 bases and V by 4 bases; bases with no gene match: 4. Germline V gene lookup returns CDR1 SGHNT and CDR2 YYREEE (reference sequence). The CDR3 is 14 amino acids. CDR3 amino acids: CASSHRGGTDTQYF. The CDR3 bases are TGTGCCAGCAGCCACCGGGGGGGAACAGATACGCAGTATTTT.

This clonotype has ten or more counts. The gene calls are TRBV10-2 and TRBJ2-7; no definite D call. Germline V gene data show CDR1 as WSHSY and CDR2 as SAAADI. The V gene lost 4 bases and the J gene lost 3 bases, with 7 bases spanning the gap. The CDR3 extends over 12 amino acids. The CDR3 DNA is TGCGCCAGCAGTGTAAGGGTCTACGAGCAGTACTTC. Translation gives CASSVRVYEQYF.

In this sample, this clonotype turned up a few times. The V gene is TRBV12-3 or TRBV12-4, the J gene TRBJ2-4, with 11 bases identical to TRBD2. The CDR3 has 17 residues. With V trimmed by 5 bases and J by 0 bases, 6 bases remained unmatched. The CDR3 sequence: CASSLELAGVAKNIQYF. The CDR3 DNA is TGTGCCAGCAGTCTGGAACTAGCGGGGGTAGCCAAAAACATTCAGTACTTC.

This clonotype was detected ten times or more. The chain has TRBV4-1 and TRBJ2-3; TRBD1 aligns across 7 bases. Germline trimming cut 2 bases from V and 5 bases from J; bases unmatched to any gene: 1. The CDR3 spans 13 residues. In germline, CDR1 is MGHRA, CDR2 YSYEKL. The CDR3 DNA reads TGCGCCAGCAGCCAACAGGGGGAAGATACGCAGTATTTT. As protein: CASSQQGEDTQYF.

The V gene is TRBV5-1, the J gene TRBJ2-1, with D tentatively TRBD1 (6 bases). The CDR3 is made up of 16 amino acids. The V end lost 0 bases, the J end lost 4 bases, and 14 bases lay between the germline ends. Germline loops: CDR1 SGHRS, CDR2 YFSETQ. CDR3 coding DNA: TGCGCCAGCAGCTTGGAACCGGCAGGGGTGTACAATGAGCAGTTCTTC. It is translated as CASSLEPAGVYNEQFF.

The table lists this clonotype with a few counts. The chain is built from TRBV24-1 and TRBJ2-1; 8 bases are a match to TRBD1. The germline V gene encodes CDR1 KGHDR and CDR2 SFDVKD. This CDR3 comprises 14 residues. With 9 bases clipped from V and 12 bases from J, the junction kept 15 bases outside the gene matches. The CDR3 bases are TGTGCCACCTCTGGACAGGGTAACTGGGGCGGGCAGTTCTTC. It specifies CATSGQGNWGGQFF.

The chain links TRBV5-4 to TRBJ2-5; D is undetermined. This CDR3 has 15 amino acids. The germline V gene has CDR1 SGHNT and CDR2 YYREEE (reference sequence). Trimming removed 4 bases from V and 0 bases from J, with 13 bases in between. Here the CDR3 DNA reads TGTGCCAGCAGCGCCCCATCGTCAAACCAAGAGACCCAGTACTTC. The encoded protein is CASSAPSSNQETQYF.